One sample yielded the 12 T cell receptor beta chains listed below, sequenced in a study of cytomegalovirus exposure and HLA in healthy donors. PCR employed 60 Vbeta and 13 Jbeta primers. Assay: immunoSEQ multiplex PCR; the TCRdb copy retains only in-frame clones and omits some. In the table there are about 140,000 clones, 80% of which are singletons. The sample comprised PBMCs. The receptors come from a man between 50 and 59 years old in good health and CMV-seronegative.

The V call is TRBV30, the J call TRBJ1-1, with 8 bases identical to TRBD1. The CDR3 spans 15 residues. V shed 5 bases, J shed 1 base, and the junction held 9 bases outside the gene matches. Germline V gene lookup returns CDR1 GTSNPN and CDR2 SVGIG (reference sequence). The CDR3 DNA sequence: TGTGCCTGGGCCTCCGGACAGGGAGGGAACACTGAAGCTTTCTTT. The encoded protein is CAWASGQGGNTEAFF.

The gene calls are TRBV6-5 and TRBJ2-7; TRBD2 agrees at 7 bases. The CDR3 is 15 amino acids. Germline V gene sequence: CDR1 MNHEY, CDR2 SVGAGI. Losses at the gene ends were 6 bases for V and 0 bases for J; bases not matched to a gene: 8. CDR3 in DNA: TGTGCCAGCAGATCTAGCGGTAGTGTCTCCTACGAGCAGTACTTC. Its translation: CASRSSGSVSYEQYF.

The V gene is TRBV4-2, the J gene TRBJ1-5, with D maybe TRBD1 (6 bases). The CDR3 covers 15 residues. Germline V CDR1 and CDR2: LGHNA, YNFKEQ. V lost 0 bases to trimming and J lost 7 bases, with 13 bases between them. CDR3 nucleotides: TGTGCCAGCAGCCAAGATTGGGGGGGGCGGCAGCCCCAGCATTTT. Encoded protein: CASSQDWGGRQPQHF.

The rearrangement uses TRBV10-2 and TRBJ2-5, with 8 positions matching TRBD1. The J call is uncertain, as TRBJ2-7 better fits the DNA end. Germline V gives CDR1 WSHSY, CDR2 SAAADI. The CDR3 has 14 amino acids. The CDR3 protein is CASSVGQGTYEQYF. DNA for the CDR3: TGCGCCAGCAGTGTAGGACAGGGAACCTACGAGCAGTACTTC.

The chain employs TRBV30 and TRBJ1-3; D unclear. This CDR3 contains 15 residues. The germline gives CDR1 GTSNPN, CDR2 SVGIG (reference sequence). V was cut by 2 bases and J by 0 bases, with 11 bases left in between. The CDR3 DNA reads as TGTGCCTGGAGTTCTCTTCCCGTCTCTGGAAACACCATATATTTT. This sequence encodes CAWSSLPVSGNTIYF.

The J gene is TRBJ1-1, the V gene TRBV29-1; tentative D call: TRBD1 (5 bases). The CDR3 totals 13 residues. The V end lost 8 bases, the J end lost 1 base, and 14 bases lay between the germline ends. CDR1 is SQVTM, CDR2 ANQGSEA, per germline. The CDR3 nucleotides read TGCAGCAACTACAGGAGGGAGAACACTGAAGCTTTCTTT. Residues: CSNYRRENTEAFF.

The rearrangement uses TRBV15 and TRBJ1-2; possibly TRBD1 for D (6 bases). CDR3 length: 12 residues. The germline gives CDR1 LNHNV, CDR2 YYDKDF (reference sequence). The germline V and J ends were trimmed by 5 bases and 8 bases, with 12 bases remaining between them. The CDR3 DNA reads as TGTGCCACCAGCGACGGGACATACGGCTACACCTTC. Translating gives CATSDGTYGYTF. Drawing the rest from reference TRBV15 and TRBJ1-2, the complete variable domain is DAMVIQNPRYQVTQFGKPVTLSCSQTLNHNVMYWYQQKSSQAPKLLFHYYDKDFNNEADTPDNFQSRRPNTSFCFLDIRSPGLGDTAMYLCATSDGTYGYTFGSGTRLTVV.

V is TRBV2 and J is TRBJ1-3, with 7 positions matching TRBD1. In germline, CDR1 is SNHLY, CDR2 FYNNEI. The CDR3 covers 16 residues. Trimming removed 5 bases from V and 0 bases from J; junction bases left unmatched: 7. The CDR3 nucleotides read TGTGCCAGCAGTAAACAGGGGACTAGCTCTGGAAACACCATATATTTT. It codes for CASSKQGTSSGNTIYF.

This clone was detected only once. The chain is built from TRBV5-3 and TRBJ1-1; 7 nucleotides match TRBD1. TRBV5-3 is filed as an ORF, its function uncertain. V lost 9 bases and J lost 6; bases outside the gene matches: 17. The CDR3 is 15 residues long. Here the CDR3 DNA reads TGTGCCACCTTTTGGGTAGACAGGGCTCGGTCTGAAGCTTTCTTT. Its translation: CATFWVDRARSEAFF.

The V call is TRBV18, the J call TRBJ2-3, with 10 nucleotides matching TRBD1. CDR3 length: 15 residues. V trimming: 2 bases; J trimming: 2 bases; junction bases outside the gene matches: 1. CDR1 and CDR2 from the germline V gene are KGHSH and LQKENI. The CDR3 DNA reads as TGTGCCAGCTCACCAGACAGGGGGCTCACAGATACGCAGTATTTT. This translates into CASSPDRGLTDTQYF. Looking up the rest from reference TRBV18 and TRBJ2-3 gives the full variable domain: NAGVMQNPRHLVRRRGQEARLRCSPMKGHSHVYWYRQLPEEGLKFMVYLQKENIIDESGMPKERFSAEFPKEGPSILRIQQVVRGDSAAYFCASSPDRGLTDTQYFGPGTRLTVL.

This rearrangement joins TRBV5-5 to TRBJ1-2, with a possible D match to TRBD1 (5 bases). The CDR3 has 16 amino acids. The germline V gene encodes CDR1 SGHKS and CDR2 YYEKEE (reference sequence). V dropped 3 bases and J dropped 4 bases, with 19 bases sitting between them. CDR3 residues: CASSYRSGGEFYGYTF. Here the CDR3 DNA reads TGTGCCAGCAGCTACAGGTCTGGAGGGGAATTCTATGGCTACACCTTC.

The rearrangement uses TRBV28 and TRBJ1-5; 7 nucleotides agree with TRBD1. V was pared by 1 base and J by 1 base, with 4 bases of the junction left unmatched. This CDR3 region has 16 residues. Germline V gene data show CDR1 as MDHEN and CDR2 as SYDVKM. The CDR3 here is CASSLYRGQSNQPQHF. CDR3 DNA: TGTGCCAGCAGTTTATATCGGGGACAGAGCAATCAGCCCCAGCATTTT.